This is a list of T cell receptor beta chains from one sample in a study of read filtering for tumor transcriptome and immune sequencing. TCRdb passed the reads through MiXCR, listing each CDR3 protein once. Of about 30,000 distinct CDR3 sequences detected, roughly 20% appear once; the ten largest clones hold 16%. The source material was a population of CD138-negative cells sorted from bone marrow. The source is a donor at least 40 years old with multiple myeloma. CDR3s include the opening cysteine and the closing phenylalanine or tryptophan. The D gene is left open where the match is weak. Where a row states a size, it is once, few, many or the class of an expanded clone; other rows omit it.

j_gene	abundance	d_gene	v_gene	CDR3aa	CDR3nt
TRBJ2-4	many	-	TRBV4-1	CASSQERQGLAKNIQYF	TGCGCCAGCAGCCAAGAGAGGCAGGGGCTAGCCAAAAACATTCAGTACTTC
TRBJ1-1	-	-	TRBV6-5	CASSFIGTEAFF	TGTGCCAGCAGTTTTATCGGCACTGAAGCTTTCTTT
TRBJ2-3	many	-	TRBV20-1	CSASKGDTQYF	TGCAGTGCTAGCAAGGGGGATACGCAATATTTT
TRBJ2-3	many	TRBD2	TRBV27	CASRLAGINTDTQYF	TGTGCCAGCAGACTAGCGGGAATTAACACAGATACGCAGTATTTT
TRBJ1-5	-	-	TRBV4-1	CASSQVGREGQPQHF	TGCGCCAGCAGCCAAGTGGGCAGGGAAGGTCAGCCCCAGCATTTT
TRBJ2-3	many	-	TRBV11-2	CASSLWQENTDTQYF	TGTGCCAGCAGCTTATGGCAGGAAAACACAGATACGCAGTATTTT
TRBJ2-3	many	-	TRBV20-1	CSARDVSTDTQYF	TGCAGTGCCCGGGACGTGAGCACAGATACGCAGTATTTT
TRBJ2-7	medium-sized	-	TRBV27	CASSDLLGLYSYEQYF	TGTGCCAGCAGTGACCTACTAGGCTTGTACTCCTACGAGCAGTACTTC
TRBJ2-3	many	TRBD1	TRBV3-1	CASSPEGTGTDTQYF	TGTGCCAGCAGCCCGGAGGGGACAGGAACAGATACGCAGTATTTT
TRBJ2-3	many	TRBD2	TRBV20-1	CSALTSGRAEDTQYF	TGCAGTGCTCTCACTAGCGGGAGGGCCGAAGATACGCAGTATTTT
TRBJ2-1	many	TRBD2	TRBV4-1	CASSLRLAAKEQFF	TGCGCCAGCAGCCTTCGCCTAGCGGCGAAAGAGCAGTTCTTC
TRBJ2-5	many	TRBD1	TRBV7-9	CASSPGQGAGQETQYF	TGTGCCAGCAGCCCGGGACAGGGGGCAGGCCAAGAGACCCAGTACTTC
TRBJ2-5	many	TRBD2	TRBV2	CASSPLAGGETQYF	TGTGCCAGCAGTCCATTAGCGGGAGGAGAGACCCAGTACTTC
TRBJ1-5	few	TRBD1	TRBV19	CASRQTGYSNQPQHF	TGTGCCAGTAGACAGACAGGGTATAGCAATCAGCCCCAGCATTTT
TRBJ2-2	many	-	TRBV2	CASSAGGGPGELFF	TGTGCCAGCAGTGCAGGAGGGGGCCCCGGGGAGCTGTTTTTT
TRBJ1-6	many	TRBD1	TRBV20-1	CSARDLLSQGGSPLHF	TGCAGTGCTAGAGATCTCCTTAGTCAGGGGGGCTCACCCCTCCACTTT
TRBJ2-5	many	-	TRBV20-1	CSPAAGRETQYF	TGCAGTCCCGCGGCAGGGCGAGAGACCCAGTACTTC
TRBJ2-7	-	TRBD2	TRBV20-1	CSASSSGPSSSYEQYF	TGCAGTGCTAGTTCTAGCGGCCCTTCGAGCTCCTACGAGCAGTACTTC
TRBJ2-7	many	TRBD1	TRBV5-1	CASSHRGSGYEQYF	TGCGCCAGCAGCCACAGGGGTTCGGGGTACGAGCAGTACTTC
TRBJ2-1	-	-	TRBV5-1	CASSLEGPRNEQFF	TGCGCCAGCAGCTTGGAGGGGCCGAGAAATGAGCAGTTCTTC
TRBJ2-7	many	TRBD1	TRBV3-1	CASSLNQGAGGGYEQYF	TGTGCCAGCAGCCTCAATCAGGGGGCAGGGGGCGGCTACGAGCAGTACTTC
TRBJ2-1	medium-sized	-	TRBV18	CASSLTYEQFF	TGTGCCAGCTCCCTGACATACGAGCAGTTCTTC
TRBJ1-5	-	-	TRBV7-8	CASGERAYSNQPQHF	TGTGCCAGCGGAGAGCGGGCCTATAGCAATCAGCCCCAGCATTTT
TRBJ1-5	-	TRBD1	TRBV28	CASSLLKTGGINQPQHF	TGTGCCAGCAGTTTACTTAAAACAGGGGGCATAAATCAGCCCCAGCATTTT
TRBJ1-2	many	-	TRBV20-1	CSAPDRNLNYGYTF	TGCAGTGCACCGGACAGAAACTTAAACTATGGCTACACCTTC
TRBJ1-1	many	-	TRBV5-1	CASSPMASRPTEAFF	TGCGCCAGCAGCCCAATGGCATCCAGACCCACTGAAGCTTTCTTT
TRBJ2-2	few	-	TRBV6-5	CASKGGTGELFF	TGTGCCAGCAAAGGGGGAACCGGGGAGCTGTTTTTT
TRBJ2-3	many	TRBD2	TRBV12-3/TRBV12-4	CASRETGLAGTDTQYF	TGTGCCAGCAGGGAGACGGGACTAGCGGGCACAGATACGCAGTATTTT
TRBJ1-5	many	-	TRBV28	CASSFRHYSNQPQHF	TGTGCCAGCAGTTTCCGGCACTATAGCAATCAGCCCCAGCATTTT
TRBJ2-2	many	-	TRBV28	CASSFSELSMGELFF	TGTGCCAGCAGTTTCTCTGAGCTATCAATGGGGGAGCTGTTTTTT
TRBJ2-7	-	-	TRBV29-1	CSVKTGPMYGLYF	TGCAGCGTCAAGACAGGACCGATGTACGGGCTGTACTTC
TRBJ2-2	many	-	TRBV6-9	CAPKTRGNTGELFF	TGTGCGCCCAAAACCAGAGGGAATACCGGGGAGCTGTTTTTT
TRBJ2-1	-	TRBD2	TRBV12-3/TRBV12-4	CASSWISGTGNEQFF	TGTGCCAGCAGTTGGATTAGCGGGACCGGGAATGAGCAGTTCTTC
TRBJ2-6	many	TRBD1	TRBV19	CASSRQTGSGANVLTF	TGTGCCAGTAGTAGACAGACAGGGTCTGGGGCCAACGTCCTGACTTTC
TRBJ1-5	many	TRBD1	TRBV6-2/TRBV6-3	CASSPGTGFNQPQHF	TGTGCCAGCAGTCCCGGGACAGGGTTCAATCAGCCCCAGCATTTT
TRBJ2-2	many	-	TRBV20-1	CSARVLAFGELFF	TGCAGTGCTAGAGTCCTAGCTTTCGGGGAGCTGTTTTTT
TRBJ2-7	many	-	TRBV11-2	CASSLTDGGSYEQYF	TGTGCCAGCAGCTTAACGGACGGAGGCTCCTACGAGCAGTACTTC
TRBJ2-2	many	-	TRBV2	CASSELRTGELFF	TGTGCCAGCAGTGAATTGAGGACCGGGGAGCTGTTTTTT
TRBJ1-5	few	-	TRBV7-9	CASSSTGTNNQPQHF	TGTGCCAGCAGCTCTACCGGGACCAACAATCAGCCCCAGCATTTT
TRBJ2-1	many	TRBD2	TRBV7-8	CASSPEWRGVSYNEQFF	TGTGCCAGCAGCCCCGAGTGGCGGGGGGTCTCCTACAATGAGCAGTTCTTC
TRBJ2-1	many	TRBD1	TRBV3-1	CASSQGRGSYNEQFF	TGTGCCAGCAGCCAAGGCAGGGGGTCCTACAATGAGCAGTTCTTC
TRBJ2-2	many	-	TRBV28	CASSFSVNTGELFF	TGTGCCAGCAGTTTTTCGGTAAACACCGGGGAGCTGTTTTTT
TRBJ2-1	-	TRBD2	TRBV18	CASSRMTSGDSSYNEQFF	TGTGCCAGCTCACGAATGACTAGCGGGGATAGCTCCTACAATGAGCAGTTCTTC
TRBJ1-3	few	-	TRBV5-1	CASSPGVGNTIYF	TGCGCCAGCAGCCCTGGAGTCGGAAACACCATATATTTT
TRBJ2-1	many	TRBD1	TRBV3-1	CASSQTGVGNEQFF	TGTGCCAGCAGCCAAACAGGGGTTGGCAATGAGCAGTTCTTC
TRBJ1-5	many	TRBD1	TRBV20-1	CSAEAQGRDQPQHF	TGCAGTGCTGAGGCACAGGGGCGCGATCAGCCCCAGCATTTT
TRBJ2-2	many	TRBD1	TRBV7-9	CASSKGGANTGELFF	TGTGCCAGCAGCAAAGGGGGCGCGAACACCGGGGAGCTGTTTTTT
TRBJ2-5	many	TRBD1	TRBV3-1	CASSATTGNGETQYF	TGTGCCAGCAGCGCCACGACAGGGAATGGGGAGACCCAGTACTTC
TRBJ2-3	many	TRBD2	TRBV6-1	CASSASRTSGNTDTQYF	TGTGCCAGCAGTGCTTCCCGGACTAGCGGAAACACAGATACGCAGTATTTT
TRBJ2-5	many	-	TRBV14	CASSQEVTRWETQYF	TGTGCCAGCAGCCAAGAAGTAACCCGGTGGGAGACCCAGTACTTC
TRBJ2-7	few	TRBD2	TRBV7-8	CASSPGRYSGGYEQYF	TGTGCCAGCAGCCCGGGAAGGTACAGCGGGGGGTACGAGCAGTACTTC
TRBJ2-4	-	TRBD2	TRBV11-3	CASSAGLAKDIQYF	TGTGCCAGCAGCGCGGGACTAGCCAAAGACATTCAGTACTTC